The rows below give T cell receptor beta chains drawn from one sample of a study of radiation and T cells in renal cell carcinoma. Only in-frame clones appear in the TCRdb table, and some are missing; sequencing was by immunoSEQ multiplex PCR. Here the sample spans roughly 100,000 clones, 82% being singletons. Sequencing used blood, obtained from a patient whose treatment included radiotherapy and nephrectomy. All receptors derive from a man aged 55 to 70 with renal cell carcinoma. Each CDR3 is given with its conserved first and last residue. A D gene is named only where the DNA matches it firmly. The size of a clone is reported for some rows only, either as once, few or many, or as a class for expanded clones.

D: .
V: TRBV10-3
J: TRBJ1-2
size: .
CDR3: CAIKRTTGYTF
DNA: TGTGCCATCAAAAGGACAACCGGCTACACCTTC

D: .
V: TRBV30
J: TRBJ2-1
size: .
CDR3: CAWSPSGASRRQFF
DNA: TGTGCCTGGAGTCCGTCCGGGGCATCAAGGAGGCAGTTCTTC

D: .
V: TRBV6-1
J: TRBJ2-2
size: .
CDR3: CASSEGGYGELFF
DNA: TGTGCCAGCAGTGAAGGGGGATACGGGGAGCTGTTTTTT

D: .
V: TRBV12-5
J: TRBJ2-7
size: .
CDR3: CASGYGGIYEQYF
DNA: TGTGCTAGTGGTTATGGAGGAATCTACGAGCAGTACTTC

D: .
V: TRBV28
J: TRBJ1-1
size: .
CDR3: CASSLAEMEAFF
DNA: TGTGCCAGCAGCCTGGCAGAAATGGAAGCTTTCTTT

D: .
V: TRBV11-2
J: TRBJ2-1
size: .
CDR3: CASSLGVRVYNEQFF
DNA: TGTGCCAGCAGCTTAGGAGTCAGGGTCTACAATGAGCAGTTCTTC

D: .
V: TRBV7-7
J: TRBJ2-7
size: .
CDR3: CASSPQAGAGYEQYF
DNA: TGTGCCAGCAGCCCTCAGGCGGGGGCAGGCTACGAGCAGTACTTC

D: .
V: TRBV7-9
J: TRBJ2-3
size: few
CDR3: CASSPQGGFGTDTQYF
DNA: TGTGCCAGCAGCCCCCAAGGAGGCTTTGGCACAGATACGCAGTATTTT

D: TRBD1
V: TRBV23-1
J: TRBJ2-7
size: .
CDR3: CASQGARGQGEQYF
DNA: TGCGCCAGCCAAGGGGCGAGGGGGCAAGGAGAGCAGTACTTC

D: TRBD2
V: TRBV15
J: TRBJ2-3
size: .
CDR3: CATLPAGGPADTQYF
DNA: TGTGCCACCCTTCCAGCGGGAGGGCCCGCAGATACGCAGTATTTT

D: .
V: TRBV19
J: TRBJ2-7
size: .
CDR3: CASSIGGSSYEQYF
DNA: TGTGCCAGTAGTATTGGGGGCTCCAGTTACGAGCAGTACTTC

D: .
V: TRBV4-1
J: TRBJ1-5
size: few
CDR3: CASSQGQNSNQPQHF
DNA: TGCGCCAGCAGCCAAGGACAGAATAGCAATCAGCCCCAGCATTTT

D: .
V: TRBV4-3
J: TRBJ2-7
size: .
CDR3: CASSQASGSYEQYF
DNA: TGCGCCAGCAGCCAAGCCTCAGGGTCCTACGAGCAGTACTTC

D: TRBD1
V: TRBV28
J: TRBJ1-1
size: .
CDR3: CASSGTGGFMNTEAFF
DNA: TGTGCCAGCAGTGGGACAGGGGGCTTCATGAACACTGAAGCTTTCTTT

D: TRBD2
V: TRBV5-1
J: TRBJ2-5
size: .
CDR3: CASSQAPGLAGEETQYF
DNA: TGCGCCAGCAGCCAGGCCCCGGGACTAGCGGGAGAAGAGACCCAGTACTTC

D: .
V: TRBV4-3
J: TRBJ1-4
size: once
CDR3: CASSQDSGGGRNEKLFF
DNA: TGCGCCAGCAGCCAAGATAGTGGAGGAGGGAGAAATGAAAAACTGTTTTTT

D: .
V: TRBV6-6
J: TRBJ1-1
size: .
CDR3: CASSYRAGNTEAFF
DNA: TGTGCCAGCAGTTACAGGGCCGGGAACACTGAAGCTTTCTTT

D: .
V: TRBV4-2
J: TRBJ2-5
size: .
CDR3: CASSQAGAGSETQYF
DNA: TGTGCCAGCAGCCAAGCGGGAGCTGGCTCGGAGACCCAGTACTTC

D: TRBD1
V: TRBV27
J: TRBJ2-6
size: .
CDR3: CASSSSGTAGANVLTF
DNA: TGTGCCAGCAGTTCCAGTGGGACAGCTGGGGCCAACGTCCTGACTTTC

D: TRBD2
V: TRBV11-2
J: TRBJ2-7
size: .
CDR3: CASNRRLAGVYEQYF
DNA: TGTGCCAGCAACCGGAGACTAGCGGGAGTGTACGAGCAGTACTTC

D: TRBD2
V: TRBV29-1
J: TRBJ2-5
size: few
CDR3: CSVVYSGTIQETQYF
DNA: TGCAGCGTTGTTTATAGCGGGACGATCCAAGAGACCCAGTACTTC

D: TRBD2
V: TRBV27
J: TRBJ2-1
size: .
CDR3: CASSPRLAVNYNEQFF
DNA: TGTGCCAGCAGTCCCCGACTAGCGGTAAATTACAATGAGCAGTTCTTC

D: TRBD1
V: TRBV27
J: TRBJ2-3
size: .
CDR3: CASSWDRAQGTQYF
DNA: TGTGCCAGCAGTTGGGACAGGGCCCAAGGTACGCAGTATTTT

D: .
V: TRBV7-6
J: TRBJ1-3
size: .
CDR3: CASSLTDGYTIYF
DNA: TGTGCCAGCAGCTTGACAGACGGATACACCATATATTTT

D: .
V: TRBV19
J: TRBJ1-5
size: .
CDR3: CASSWRGGQPQHF
DNA: TGTGCCAGTAGCTGGAGGGGGGGACAGCCCCAGCATTTT

D: .
V: TRBV6-6
J: TRBJ2-1
size: .
CDR3: CATLGRVYNEQFF
DNA: TGTGCCACGCTGGGGAGAGTCTACAATGAGCAGTTCTTC

D: .
V: TRBV27
J: TRBJ1-1
size: .
CDR3: CASSLSIGGGTEAFF
DNA: TGTGCCAGCAGTTTATCGATCGGGGGAGGCACTGAAGCTTTCTTT

D: .
V: TRBV11-3
J: TRBJ2-7
size: .
CDR3: CASSPWPDRPRGGYEQYF
DNA: TGTGCCAGCAGCCCCTGGCCGGACAGGCCAAGGGGAGGCTACGAGCAGTACTTC

D: .
V: TRBV27
J: TRBJ2-3
size: .
CDR3: CASSPSQSAGTQYF
DNA: TGTGCCAGCAGTCCCTCTCAAAGCGCCGGTACGCAGTATTTT

D: TRBD1
V: TRBV18
J: TRBJ1-2
size: .
CDR3: CASSLQGPPSTQGYTF
DNA: TGTGCCAGCTCACTACAGGGGCCCCCCTCCACTCAGGGCTACACCTTC

D: TRBD1
V: TRBV4-1
J: TRBJ2-2
size: .
CDR3: CASSQVGQGTGELFF
DNA: TGCGCCAGCAGCCAAGTGGGACAGGGAACCGGGGAGCTGTTTTTT